Included here is one TCR beta chain sequence, with context. Its target antigen remains unknown. There are no base qualities to consult, and no much larger clone falls within one base. Receptors were amplified or captured by 5' RACE. Sequencing took place on an Illumina HiSeq 2500. A second 7 to 11 cycle PCR used a sample-barcoded 5' primer and a J-beta primer mix. A unique molecular identifier was introduced onto each TCR beta cDNA molecule by a template-switch 5' adaptor carrying 12 random nucleotides. Each sample yielded at least 3 million CDR3-containing paired-end reads. All of the RNA was converted into first-strand cDNA using the Mint cDNA synthesis kit, with a TRBC-specific oligonucleotide serving as the primer. All cDNA was treated with uracil-DNA glycosylase and then went through a first 18-cycle PCR with the universal primers M1SS and BC2_uni_R. The original methods were these. For normalization, 1 million high-quality reads were randomly selected from each sample, with every read carrying a distinct molecular identifier. Reads with shared molecular identifiers were discarded instead of being binned into consensus sequences. MiTCR, set to a Q25 quality threshold and the strictest error-elimination algorithm, was used for CDR3 identification, clonotype clustering and error correction. A nonparametric unseen species model with Euler transformation was used to estimate lower-bound total TCR beta diversity. TCRdb cleaned the public reads at Q25 with fastp, built clones with MiXCR and kept in-frame beta chains. A single entry per CDR3 protein holds the most common genes and DNA from its merged rows. These V and J calls originate from TCRdb's pipeline instead of the authors' own analysis. The sample table shows some 1.7 million distinct CDR3 sequences, and 28% are seen once. The ten largest clones represent 6.5% to 8.5% of the sample.

Systemically healthy Caucasian individuals from Russia, 35 to 40 in total and aged about 6 to 90 years, were included as donors. Each donor gave 8.5 to 10 milliliters of peripheral blood, collected into EDTA-treated Vacutainer tubes. Ficoll-Paque density-gradient centrifugation was used to isolate PBMCs, with at least 6 million per sample. Trizol reagent was used to extract total RNA from the PBMCs, yielding at least 6 micrograms per sample. Naive CD45RAhigh/CD27high T cell percentages were measured by flow cytometry on a PBMC aliquot from every donor. The CDR3 covers 11 residues, taking in both the cysteine and the phenylalanine. Only the CDR3 part of the read is kept: 33 bases, read in frame from the first base. Cut back by 5 bases and 8 bases, the V and J ends lie 8 bases apart. The record originates from a study of blood T cells in healthy people across ages (dated by TCRdb to the mid-2010s). Study-wide context: Template switching captured roughly one uniquely barcoded TCR beta cDNA molecule per two T cells in model experiments. Donors were grouped into four age groups: young (average approximately 15 years), middle-aged (roughly 37), aged (roughly 67) and long-lived (about 89). Two additional independent replicas of 1 million unique cDNA reads from the same blood draw were analyzed for two donors (one aged 18 to 30 and one aged 80 or older). Donors of different ages were randomly distributed across sequencing lanes to avoid experimental bias. Age-related changes in TCR beta repertoire diversity were measured in the study by deep sequencing normalized with unique cDNA molecular identifiers.

Summary of the overall study and its limitations: The percentage of naive T cells measured by flow cytometry correlated strongly with observed TCR beta diversity. Since profiling was done on bulk unsorted PBMCs, naive and antigen-experienced compartments could not be conclusively compared. Because donor CMV infection status was unknown, age-related changes in expanded clonotypes were potentially confounded. Observed TCR beta diversity per million T cells fell roughly linearly with age, and a significant reduction was already apparent by age roughly 40. Compared with the aged group, more naive CD4+ T cells, fewer expanded clones and increased TCR diversity were shown by the long-lived group, suggesting age selection. Total diversity estimates from one million sequenced T cells were considered lower bounds and underestimates.

The receptor chain draws on TRBV12-3 or TRBV12-4 and TRBJ2-3; the D segment cannot be called with confidence. Sequencing used blood. This receptor was identified in a young woman in good health. Here the CDR3 is given as CASSIWGTQYF. Read as DNA, the sequence is TGTGCCAGCAGTATATGGGGTACGCAGTATTTT.